The next 3 T cell receptor beta chains were all read from a single sample in a study of T cell responses to AZD1222 COVID-19 vaccine. The repertoire was sequenced with immunoSEQ multiplex PCR; TCRdb's copy has only in-frame clones and lacks some. The sample has roughly 140,000 clones, 75% to 95% seen once; the top ten hold roughly 3.1%. The input for sequencing was peripheral blood, taken on day 0 of AZD1222 vaccination. The receptor source for this set is an adult in good health.

The chain links TRBV9 to TRBJ1-6, with a weak D call TRBD1 (6 bases). Between the trimmed V and J ends, which lost 3 bases and 7 bases, there was a span of 14 bases. The CDR3 spans 15 residues. Germline lookup yields CDR1 SGDLS and CDR2 YYNGEE. CDR3: CASSARQVGNSPLHF. DNA for the CDR3: TGTGCCAGCAGCGCTAGACAGGTGGGGAATTCACCCCTCCACTTT.

The chain combines TRBV9 with TRBJ1-4; perhaps TRBD1 as D (6 bases). With 4 bases removed from V and 10 bases from J, the gap between germline ends came to 17 bases. The germline gives CDR1 SGDLS, CDR2 YYNGEE. The CDR3 length is 14 residues. CDR3 sequence reads: CASSPQGLWGKLFF. The CDR3 DNA sequence: TGTGCCAGCAGCCCACAGGGATTGTGGGGAAAACTGTTTTTT.

This chain connects TRBV6-5 to TRBJ2-7, with D perhaps TRBD1 (6 bases). CDR1 MNHEY and CDR2 SVGAGI come from the germline V gene. V was trimmed by 10 bases and J by 2 bases, leaving 18 bases between them. The CDR3 length is 14 residues. Here the CDR3 reads CATRIQGSTYEQYF. For the CDR3, the DNA is TGTGCCACGCGAATACAGGGTTCGACCTACGAGCAGTACTTC.